At least ten counts were recorded for the clone carrying this T cell receptor (beta chain). Its specificity is not known. Amplification yielded TCR beta CDR3 regions, with RNA transcripts as the source. TCR CDR3 underwent first-round RT-PCR with the HTBI primer set. A single record per CDR3 protein comes from TCRdb applying MiXCR to the multiplex PCR reads. The sample holds a few hundred thousand distinct CDR3 sequences, over 35% seen once. The data stem from a study of T cells in Graves' hyperthyroidism and ophthalmopathy. Study-level results: Expanded thyroid clonotypes (above 0.001) were mostly also found in blood.

Trimming took off 4 bases at V and 9 bases at J, with 15 bases between the two ends. Looked up from germline, CDR1 is SGHTA and CDR2 is FQGNSA. The CDR3 is 13 amino acids. The source of this sequence is an adult woman with Graves' disease, either hyperthyroidism or ophthalmopathy (not recorded which). The V gene is TRBV7-2, the J gene TRBJ1-2; D gene uncertain. The specimen sequenced was peripheral blood or thyroid tissue (not recorded which). The chain's CDR3 is CASSSRDGRSYTF. The CDR3 DNA is TGTGCCAGCAGCTCCCGGGATGGGCGGAGCTACACCTTC.